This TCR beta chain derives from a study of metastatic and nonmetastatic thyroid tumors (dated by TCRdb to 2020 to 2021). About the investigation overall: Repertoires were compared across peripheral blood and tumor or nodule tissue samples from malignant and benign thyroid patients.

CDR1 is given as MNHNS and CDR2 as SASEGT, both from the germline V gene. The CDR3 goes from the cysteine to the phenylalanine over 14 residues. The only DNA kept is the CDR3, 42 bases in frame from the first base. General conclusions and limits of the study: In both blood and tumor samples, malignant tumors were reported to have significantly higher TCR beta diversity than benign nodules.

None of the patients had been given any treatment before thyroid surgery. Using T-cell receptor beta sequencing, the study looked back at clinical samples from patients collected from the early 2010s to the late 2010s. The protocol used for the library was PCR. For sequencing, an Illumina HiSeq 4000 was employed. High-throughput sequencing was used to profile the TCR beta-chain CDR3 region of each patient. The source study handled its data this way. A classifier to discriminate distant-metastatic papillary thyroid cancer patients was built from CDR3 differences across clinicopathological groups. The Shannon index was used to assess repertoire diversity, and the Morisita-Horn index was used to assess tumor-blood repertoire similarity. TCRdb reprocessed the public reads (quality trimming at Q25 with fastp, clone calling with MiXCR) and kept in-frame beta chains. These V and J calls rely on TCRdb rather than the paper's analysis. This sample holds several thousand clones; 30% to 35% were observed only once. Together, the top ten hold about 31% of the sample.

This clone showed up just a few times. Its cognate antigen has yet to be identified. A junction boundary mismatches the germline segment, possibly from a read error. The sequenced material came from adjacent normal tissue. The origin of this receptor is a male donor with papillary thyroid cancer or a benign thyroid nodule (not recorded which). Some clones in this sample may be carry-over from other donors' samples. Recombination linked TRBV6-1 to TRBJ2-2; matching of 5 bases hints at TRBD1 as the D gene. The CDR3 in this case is CASSNKGWTGELFF. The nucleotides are TGTGCCAGCAGTAACAAGGGGTGGACCGGCGAGCTGTTTTTT.